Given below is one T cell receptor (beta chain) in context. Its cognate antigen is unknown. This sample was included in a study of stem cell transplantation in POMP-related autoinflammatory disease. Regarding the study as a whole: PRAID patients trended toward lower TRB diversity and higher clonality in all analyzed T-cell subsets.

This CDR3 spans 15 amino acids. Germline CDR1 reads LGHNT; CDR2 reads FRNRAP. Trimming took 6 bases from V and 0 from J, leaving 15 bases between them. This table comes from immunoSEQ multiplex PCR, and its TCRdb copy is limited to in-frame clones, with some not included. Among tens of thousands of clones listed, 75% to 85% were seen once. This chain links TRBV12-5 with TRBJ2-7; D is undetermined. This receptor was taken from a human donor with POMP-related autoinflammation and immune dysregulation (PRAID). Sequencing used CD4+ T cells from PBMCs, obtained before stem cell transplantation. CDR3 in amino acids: CASGTPGRSSYEQYF. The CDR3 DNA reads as TGTGCTAGTGGCACCCCCGGCCGAAGCTCCTACGAGCAGTACTTC.